The next 13 T cell receptor beta chains were all read from a single sample in a study of cytomegalovirus exposure and HLA in healthy donors. The study ran its PCR with 60 Vbeta and 13 Jbeta primers. Sequencing was performed with immunoSEQ multiplex PCR; in TCRdb, only in-frame clones are kept and a portion is missing. Of 100,000 or so clones listed, roughly three quarters were seen once; the top ten hold roughly 6%. The sequencing input was PBMCs. The receptors originated from a male donor in good health and CMV-seronegative.

This chain joins TRBV28 and TRBJ1-4; D is ambiguous. The CDR3 loop spans 15 amino acids. The germline V gene has CDR1 MDHEN and CDR2 SYDVKM. V gave up 3 bases and J gave up 2 bases, with 10 bases separating them. CDR3 sequence reads: CASSFMGSTNEKLFF. In nucleotides, the CDR3 is TGTGCCAGCAGTTTTATGGGGAGTACTAATGAAAAACTGTTTTTT.

The chain joins TRBV18 to TRBJ2-1; D not resolved. Germline values: CDR1 KGHSH, CDR2 LQKENI. V was cut by 2 bases and J by 7 bases, with 9 bases left in between. This CDR3 has 13 residues. Written as DNA, the CDR3 is TGTGCCAGCTCACCATCGGGTGGGAATGAGCAGTTCTTC. Translation: CASSPSGGNEQFF.

This chain joins TRBV9 and TRBJ2-2, with D possibly TRBD1 on 5 matching bases. The CDR3 runs 16 residues. Germline V lookup: CDR1 SGDLS, CDR2 YYNGEE. V was trimmed by 3 bases and J by 5 bases, leaving 17 bases between them. CDR3 bases: TGTGCCAGCAGCGGAATCCCGGCAGGGATTACCGGGGAGCTGTTTTTT. Translation: CASSGIPAGITGELFF.

This clone came up a few times. The V call is TRBV7-8, the J call TRBJ1-3, with D unresolved. V lost 5 bases and J lost 0, with 11 bases in between. Germline values: CDR1 SGHVS, CDR2 FQNEAQ. This CDR3 contains 15 residues. In DNA, the CDR3 is TGTGCCAGCAGCCCGAGACTGCCCTCTGGAAACACCATATATTTT. It translates to CASSPRLPSGNTIYF.

This clone was seen a few times. The CDR3 region has the DNA TGTGCCAGCAGTTTGGGGACAGGGGACTCGGAGACCCAGTACTTC. It codes for CASSLGTGDSETQYF. This sequence joins TRBV27 and TRBJ2-5; 10 bases fit TRBD1. Germline CDR1 reads MNHEY; CDR2 reads SMNVEV (reference sequence). The CDR3 is made up of 15 amino acids. The trim removed 3 bases at V and 5 bases at J, leaving 6 bases unmatched.

This clone was counted at least ten times. V is TRBV2 and J is TRBJ2-4; 9 positions agree with TRBD1. The CDR3 consists of 15 residues. The germline V gene has CDR1 SNHLY and CDR2 FYNNEI. J gave up 8 bases and V 4 bases, and 9 bases lay outside the gene matches. This chain's CDR3 is CASSGTGAFSDIQYF. As DNA, the CDR3 is TGTGCCAGCAGTGGGACAGGGGCGTTTTCGGACATTCAGTACTTC.

The rearrangement joins TRBV19 to TRBJ2-3; D might be TRBD2 (5 bases). This CDR3 has 15 residues. V shed 0 bases and J shed 4 bases, with 11 bases lying between them. Germline lookup yields CDR1 LNHDA and CDR2 SQIVND (reference sequence). CDR3 sequence (DNA): TGTGCCAGTAGTATAGAACTAGGTTTAGCAGATACGCAGTATTTT. Its protein is CASSIELGLADTQYF. Full variable domain (outside the CDR3, taken from reference TRBV19 and TRBJ2-3): DGGITQSPKYLFRKEGQNVTLSCEQNLNHDAMYWYRQDPGQGLRLIYYSQIVNDFQKGDIAEGYSVSREKKESFPLTVTSAQKNPTAFYLCASSIELGLADTQYFGPGTRLTVL.

V gene TRBV4-1 combines with J gene TRBJ2-7, with TRBD2 as a possible D gene (5 bases). Germline CDR1 reads MGHRA; CDR2 reads YSYEKL. The CDR3 spans 16 residues. V lost 0 bases to trimming and J lost 2 bases, with 14 bases between them. CDR3 nucleotides: TGCGCCAGCAGCCAAGATATCGGGGAGCTAGCCTACGAGCAGTACTTC. This gives the protein CASSQDIGELAYEQYF.

The table lists this clone with a few counts. V gene TRBV21-1 combines with J gene TRBJ1-2. TRBV21-1 is a documented pseudogene. The CDR3 has 16 residues. In nucleotides, the CDR3 is TGTGCCAGCAGCAAACCCCTTGGGAGCAGTTGTTATGGCTACACCTTC. Translated: CASSKPLGSSCYGYTF.

V usage is TRBV7-9 and J usage is TRBJ1-1; D gene ambiguous. Germline loops: CDR1 SEHNR, CDR2 FQNEAQ (reference sequence). Trimming took 6 bases from V and 4 from J, leaving 12 bases between them. This CDR3 comprises 13 residues. DNA for the CDR3: TGTGCCAGCAGTTCGACTGAGTCCACTGAAGCTTTCTTT. Its protein product is CASSSTESTEAFF.

The chain employs TRBV6-5 and TRBJ2-2, with 7 nucleotides matching TRBD1. The V gene end was trimmed by 5 bases and the J gene end by 6 bases; junction bases not matched to a gene: 9. The CDR3 runs to 15 residues. The germline CDR1 and CDR2 sequences are MNHEY and SVGAGI. The CDR3 region has the DNA TGTGCCAGCAGTGCCAGACAGGGATCAGCCGGGGAGCTGTTTTTT. Translating it yields CASSARQGSAGELFF.

The genes are TRBV19 and TRBJ2-1, with D possibly being TRBD2 (6 bases). CDR3 length: 15 residues. Looked up from germline, CDR1 is LNHDA and CDR2 is SQIVND (reference sequence). The V gene lost 6 bases and the J gene lost 7 bases, with 19 bases spanning the gap. The CDR3 region has the DNA TGTGCCAGTAGCGATCCTAGCGACAGAGGAAATGAGCAGTTCTTC. It encodes CASSDPSDRGNEQFF.

This clone was seen only a few times. V is TRBV5-8 and J is TRBJ2-3, with D maybe TRBD2 (5 bases). The CDR3 loop spans 15 amino acids. Trimming stripped 0 bases from V and 0 bases from J, with 8 bases between. The germline V gene encodes CDR1 SGHTS and CDR2 YDEGEE. The CDR3 DNA reads TGTGCCAGCAGCTTGGTTCCGGGAAGCACAGATACGCAGTATTTT. It codes for CASSLVPGSTDTQYF.